These 22 T cell receptor beta chains were sequenced from one sample in a study of beta chain features in type 1 diabetes. The entirety of the isolated RNA underwent reverse transcription, so expressed TCRB transcripts were sequenced. Profiling relied on immunoSEQ multiplex PCR, and the TCRdb table lists in-frame clones only, not all of them. This table holds approximately 170,000 clones, 6.5% to 9.5% found once. Their antigens remain unidentified. Regarding the study as a whole: Across all four CD4+ subsets, people with type 1 diabetes showed modestly shorter TCRB CDR3s.

Source material: central memory CD4+ T cells from blood. These receptors came from a woman in her forties with type 1 diabetes.

The chain links TRBV28 to TRBJ2-3, with 9 bases matching TRBD2. This CDR3 is 16 amino acids long. Germline V lookup: CDR1 MDHEN, CDR2 SYDVKM. V was pared by 5 bases and J by 1 base, with 7 bases of the junction left unmatched. The DNA of the CDR3 is TGTGCCAGCAGTACATTAGCGGGAGTTGGCACAGATACGCAGTATTTT. Translated: CASSTLAGVGTDTQYF.

V and J are TRBV29-1 and TRBJ1-1; the D gene is possibly TRBD1 (6 bases). Trimming removed 5 bases from V and 2 bases from J, with 9 bases in between. Germline assignment: CDR1 SQVTM and CDR2 ANQGSEA. This CDR3 is built from 12 residues. The CDR3 DNA is TGCAGCGTTACCGGGACAAACACTGAAGCTTTCTTT. This sequence encodes CSVTGTNTEAFF.

This clone was observed a handful of times. The rearrangement uses TRBV29-1 and TRBJ2-3, with D possibly TRBD2 on 6 matching bases. The CDR3 is made up of 11 amino acids. V lost 7 bases to trimming and J lost 11 bases, with 16 bases between them. Germline-derived CDR1 and CDR2 are SQVTM and ANQGSEA. The CDR3 region has the DNA TGCAGCGGGGGGAGCTGGGGGGAGCAGTATTTT. Amino acid sequence: CSGGSWGEQYF.

This clone was observed a few times. The rearrangement uses TRBV9 and TRBJ2-2; 8 bases line up with TRBD1. Per the germline V gene, CDR1 is SGDLS and CDR2 is YYNGEE. The CDR3 has 14 residues. With 3 bases clipped from V and 3 bases from J, the junction kept 1 base outside the gene matches. CDR3 in DNA: TGTGCCAGCAGCGGACAGGGGTACACCGGGGAGCTGTTTTTT. Amino acids: CASSGQGYTGELFF.

Details on this clone: This sample also contains other DNA sequences that code for the same CDR3. In nucleotides, the CDR3 is TGTGCCAGCTCGCCTCAGAATAGCAATCAGCCCCAGCATTTT. It encodes CASSPQNSNQPQHF. V usage is TRBV18 and J usage is TRBJ1-5; D is uncertain. The CDR3 runs to 14 residues. The germline V gene has CDR1 KGHSH and CDR2 LQKENI. V lost 6 bases and J 0 bases, leaving 9 bases between the germline ends.

The V and J genes are TRBV28 and TRBJ1-1, with D unresolved. The CDR3 has 13 residues. Trimming removed 4 bases from V and 1 base from J, with 7 bases in between. Germline lookup yields CDR1 MDHEN and CDR2 SYDVKM. The CDR3 sequence: CASSSPENTEAFF. The CDR3 nucleotides read TGTGCCAGCAGTTCCCCAGAGAACACTGAAGCTTTCTTT.

The chain combines TRBV6-5 with TRBJ1-2, with a weak D call TRBD1 (5 bases). Germline CDR1 and CDR2: MNHEY and SVGAGI. The CDR3 length is 14 residues. The V end was cut by 7 bases, the J end by 2 bases, with 14 bases between. The CDR3 DNA reads as TGTGCCAGCATTGGGGGGGTGGGAAACTATGGCTACACCTTC. As protein: CASIGGVGNYGYTF.

This clone appeared a few times. V and J are TRBV4-1 and TRBJ2-1; TRBD2 is a possible D gene (6 bases). V shed 0 bases and J shed 12 bases, with 12 bases lying between them. Germline CDR1 is MGHRA and CDR2 is YSYEKL. The CDR3 is made up of 13 amino acids. As DNA, the CDR3 is TGCGCCAGCAGCCAAGAAGGGCGGAGGGGGCAGTTCTTC. It encodes CASSQEGRRGQFF.

Note on this clone: Other DNA sequences in this specimen translate into the identical CDR3. This chain connects TRBV29-1 to TRBJ2-5; D is unresolved. The germline V gene has CDR1 SQVTM and CDR2 ANQGSEA. V dropped 1 base and J dropped 5 bases, with 5 bases sitting between them. This CDR3 has 11 residues. As DNA, the CDR3 is TGCAGCGTTGAAGTCAGGGAGACCCAGTACTTC. This sequence encodes CSVEVRETQYF.

This chain links TRBV12-5 with TRBJ2-1; 9 bases line up with TRBD1. The V gene's germline CDR1 is LGHNT and CDR2 FRNRAP. This CDR3 contains 15 residues. V shed 3 bases and J 10 bases; nucleotides not matched to a gene: 10. This CDR3 reads CASGFSPGQGCEQFF. CDR3 bases: TGTGCTAGTGGTTTCTCACCGGGACAGGGCTGCGAGCAGTTCTTC. Together with reference TRBV12-5 and TRBJ2-1, the CDR3 gives the full variable domain: DARVTQTPRHKVTEMGQEVTMRCQPILGHNTVFWYRQTMMQGLELLAYFRNRAPLDDSGMPKDRFSAEMPDATLATLKIQPSEPRDSAVYFCASGFSPGQGCEQFFGPGTRLTVL.

This rearrangement joins TRBV28 to TRBJ2-7; 9 nucleotides agree with TRBD2. This CDR3 has 15 amino acids. Germline lookup yields CDR1 MDHEN and CDR2 SYDVKM. After removal of 5 bases from V and 0 bases from J, the junction contained 5 bases not matched to a gene. The DNA of the CDR3 is TGTGCCAGCAGTATAAGCGGGAGGAGCTCCTACGAGCAGTACTTC. Residues: CASSISGRSSYEQYF.

The chain employs TRBV30 and TRBJ1-1; no firm D call. CDR3 size: 13 residues. The V end lost 0 bases, the J end lost 1 base, and 6 bases lay between the germline ends. CDR1 is GTSNPN and CDR2 is SVGIG in the germline V gene (reference sequence). In DNA, the CDR3 is TGTGCCTGGAGTGTAGATAGGAACACTGAAGCTTTCTTT. The encoded protein is CAWSVDRNTEAFF.

This clone was seen more than once but under ten times. Here the CDR3 reads CASTGQVNYGYTF. The DNA for the CDR3 is TGTGCCAGCACCGGACAGGTTAACTATGGCTACACCTTC. The chain carries TRBV5-4 and TRBJ1-2, with 7 bases that match TRBD1. The germline gives CDR1 SGHNT, CDR2 YYREEE (reference sequence). The length of the CDR3 is 13 residues. The trim removed 6 bases at V and 1 base at J, leaving 3 bases unmatched.

The chain employs TRBV7-2 and TRBJ2-5; D is uncertain. Germline V gene lookup returns CDR1 SGHTA and CDR2 FQGNSA. V was cut by 5 bases and J by 5 bases, with 9 bases left in between. The CDR3 totals 12 residues. The CDR3 nucleotides read TGTGCCAGCAGCCCCTCCGTCGAGACCCAGTACTTC. Amino acids: CASSPSVETQYF.

This clone was recorded at least ten times. The chain has TRBV2 and TRBJ2-1; D is possibly TRBD2 (5 bases). The CDR3 totals 14 residues. Trimming stripped 4 bases from V and 0 bases from J, with 7 bases between. In germline, CDR1 is SNHLY, CDR2 FYNNEI. In DNA form, the CDR3 reads TGTGCCAGCAGTGGTGGGAGCTCCTACAATGAGCAGTTCTTC. Its protein product is CASSGGSSYNEQFF.

This clone was counted only a few times. The chain couples TRBV4-1 to TRBJ2-4; D is possibly TRBD1 (7 bases). This CDR3 comprises 16 residues. CDR1 is MGHRA, CDR2 YSYEKL, per germline. Trimming left V 0 bases short and J 3 bases short, with 12 bases between. The DNA for the CDR3 is TGCGCCAGCAGCCAAGATAACAGGGGAGGCAAAAACATTCAGTACTTC. This translates into CASSQDNRGGKNIQYF.

This clone has more than one count but fewer than ten. V usage is TRBV18 and J usage is TRBJ1-3; no clear D. V gave up 6 bases and J gave up 3 bases, with 15 bases separating them. This CDR3 is 15 amino acids long. Per germline, CDR1 KGHSH and CDR2 LQKENI. CDR3 coding DNA: TGTGCCAGCTCCCCCCTGCGGGGAAGTGGAAACACCATATATTTT. Residues: CASSPLRGSGNTIYF.

This clone turned up a few times. The chain combines TRBV5-1 with TRBJ1-1; 7 positions agree with TRBD1. CDR3 size: 14 residues. The ends lost 3 bases at V and 0 bases at J; junction bases unmatched: 2. Per the germline V gene, CDR1 is SGHRS and CDR2 is YFSETQ. CDR3 region: CASSSTGLNTEAFF. The CDR3 DNA sequence: TGCGCCAGCAGCTCGACAGGGTTGAACACTGAAGCTTTCTTT.

Only a few counts were recorded for this clone. This chain uses TRBV28 with TRBJ2-1; 9 bases are shared with TRBD2. Germline V CDR1 and CDR2: MDHEN, SYDVKM. V lost 5 bases, J lost 13 bases, and 12 bases stayed unmatched. The CDR3 spans 14 residues. CDR3 protein: CASSRREGRLGQFF. The CDR3 coding sequence is TGTGCCAGCAGTAGGCGGGAGGGCCGATTGGGCCAGTTCTTC.

This chain connects TRBV7-3 to TRBJ1-2; TRBD1 might be the D (5 bases). The CDR3 loop spans 16 amino acids. From germline, CDR1 is SGHTA and CDR2 FQGTGA. V was clipped by 5 bases and J by 7 bases, with 23 bases between them. The DNA for the CDR3 is TGTGCCAGCAGCCAGGGCCAGGGAGGGGATCGAGGTGGCTACACCTTC. It codes for CASSQGQGGDRGGYTF.

V and J are TRBV28 and TRBJ2-3; 11 bases match TRBD2. The CDR3 is 16 residues long. Germline lookup yields CDR1 MDHEN and CDR2 SYDVKM. With 5 bases clipped from V and 1 base from J, the junction kept 5 bases outside the gene matches. CDR3 sequence: CASSAQTSGGTDTQYF. The DNA for the CDR3 is TGTGCCAGCAGTGCCCAGACTAGCGGGGGCACAGATACGCAGTATTTT. The entire variable domain, with the rest obtained from reference TRBV28 and TRBJ2-3, is as follows: DVKVTQSSRYLVKRTGEKVFLECVQDMDHENMFWYRQDPGLGLRLIYFSYDVKMKEKGDIPEGYSVSREKKERFSLILESASTNQTSMYLCASSAQTSGGTDTQYFGPGTRLTVL.

The CDR3 region has the DNA TGTGCCAGCAGACTTCATTACGAGCAGTACTTC. It yields the protein CASRLHYEQYF. The V gene is TRBV7-9, the J gene TRBJ2-7, with D uncertain. The germline CDR1 and CDR2 sequences are SEHNR and FQNEAQ (reference sequence). Trimming shortened V by 6 bases and J by 4 bases, and 7 bases separated the two germline ends. This CDR3 is 11 amino acids long. The full variable domain, rest sourced from reference TRBV7-9 and TRBJ2-7, is DTGVSQNPRHKITKRGQNVTFRCDPISEHNRLYWYRQTLGQGPEFLTYFQNEAQLEKSRLLSDRFSAERPKGSFSTLEIQRTEQGDSAMYLCASRLHYEQYFGPGTRLTVT.